The 18 T cell receptor beta chains below all came from one sample that was sequenced in a study of blood T cell repertoires in COVID-19. TCRdb's copy holds only in-frame clones and misses some; the assay was immunoSEQ multiplex PCR. Here the sample spans about 210,000 clones, roughly 85% being singletons. Sample: peripheral blood. These receptors all stem from a man in his fifties with COVID-19, enrolled during active disease.

This chain uses TRBV9 with TRBJ2-2, with 11 positions matching TRBD1. The germline V gene has CDR1 SGDLS and CDR2 YYNGEE. J lost 6 bases, V lost 0 bases, and 4 bases had no gene match. The CDR3 is 16 residues long. DNA of the CDR3: TGTGCCAGCAGCGTAGTAGGGACAGGGGGATCCGGGGAGCTGTTTTTT. Amino acids: CASSVVGTGGSGELFF. The whole variable domain, filled in from reference TRBV9 and TRBJ2-2, reads DSGVTQTPKHLITATGQRVTLRCSPRSGDLSVYWYQQSLDQGLQFLIQYYNGEERAKGNILERFSAQQFPDLHSELNLSSLELGDSALYFCASSVVGTGGSGELFFGEGSRLTVL.

V and J are TRBV10-3 and TRBJ2-5, with D perhaps matching TRBD2 (5 bases). Germline V lookup: CDR1 ENHRY, CDR2 SYGVKD. This CDR3 is 14 amino acids long. Deletions cut 3 bases from V and 5 bases from J, with 13 bases between. CDR3 sequence reads: CAISEGASRETQYF. For the CDR3, the DNA is TGTGCCATCAGTGAAGGCGCTAGCCGCGAGACCCAGTACTTC.

The V call is TRBV7-2, the J call TRBJ1-2; a possible D gene is TRBD1 (5 bases). Looked up from germline, CDR1 is SGHTA and CDR2 is FQGNSA. V was trimmed by 6 bases and J by 5 bases, leaving 10 bases between them. The CDR3 loop spans 12 amino acids. CDR3 nucleotide sequence: TGTGCCAGCAGTTCAGGGTGGTATGGCTACACCTTC. Amino acids: CASSSGWYGYTF.

This clone occurred a few times. The gene calls are TRBV5-4 and TRBJ2-3; 10 positions agree with TRBD2. With V trimmed by 0 bases and J by 1 base, 2 bases remained unmatched. This CDR3 has 16 residues. Germline V CDR1 and CDR2: SGHNT, YYREEE (reference sequence). The CDR3 DNA reads as TGTGCCAGCAGCTTGGTGCTAGCGGGGGGCACAGATACGCAGTATTTT. Translation gives CASSLVLAGGTDTQYF. The variable domain in full, with the rest retrieved from reference TRBV5-4 and TRBJ2-3, is ETGVTQSPTHLIKTRGQQVTLRCSSQSGHNTVSWYQQALGQGPQFIFQYYREEENGRGNFPPRFSGLQFPNYSSELNVNALELDDSALYLCASSLVLAGGTDTQYFGPGTRLTVL.

The chain has TRBV7-2 and TRBJ2-1, with TRBD2 matching 13 bases. Germline-derived CDR1 and CDR2 are SGHTA and FQGNSA. V shed 5 bases and J 5 bases; nucleotides not matched to a gene: 15. This CDR3 is built from 19 residues. For the CDR3, the DNA is TGTGCCAGCAGCCAGGTGGCTGTACTAGCGGGGGGGCGGGACAATGAGCAGTTCTTC. This translates into CASSQVAVLAGGRDNEQFF. Full variable domain (rest looked up from reference TRBV7-2 and TRBJ2-1): GAGVSQSPSNKVTEKGKDVELRCDPISGHTALYWYRQSLGQGLEFLIYFQGNSAPDKSGLPSDRFSAERTGGSVSTLTIQRTQQEDSAVYLCASSQVAVLAGGRDNEQFFGPGTRLTVL.

CDR3 nucleotides: TGTGCCTGGAGCTGGGACAACACCTACGAGCAGTACTTC. Translated: CAWSWDNTYEQYF. The chain recombines TRBV30 with TRBJ2-7; the D gene is possibly TRBD1 (6 bases). The CDR3 is 13 residues long. The V end lost 3 bases, the J end lost 2 bases, and 11 bases lay between the germline ends. The V gene's germline CDR1 is GTSNPN and CDR2 SVGIG (reference sequence).

This clone was counted between two and nine times. The genes are TRBV10-3 and TRBJ2-2; 8 nucleotides align to TRBD1. Trimming took 2 bases from V and 4 from J; bases not matched to a gene: 3. The CDR3 loop spans 15 amino acids. Germline assignment: CDR1 ENHRY and CDR2 SYGVKD. In nucleotides, the CDR3 is TGTGCCATCAGTGAGACAGGGGGTGGCACCGGGGAGCTGTTTTTT. Amino acids: CAISETGGGTGELFF.

The V gene is TRBV5-4, the J gene TRBJ2-2; D might be TRBD2 (5 bases). Between the trimmed V and J ends, which lost 3 bases and 4 bases, there was a span of 16 bases. The V gene's germline CDR1 is SGHNT and CDR2 YYREEE (reference sequence). The CDR3 extends over 16 amino acids. The CDR3 DNA reads TGTGCCAGCAGCTCGACATGGGAGCTGGGCACCGGGGAGCTGTTTTTT. Its translation is CASSSTWELGTGELFF. The whole variable domain, remainder taken from reference TRBV5-4 and TRBJ2-2, is ETGVTQSPTHLIKTRGQQVTLRCSSQSGHNTVSWYQQALGQGPQFIFQYYREEENGRGNFPPRFSGLQFPNYSSELNVNALELDDSALYLCASSSTWELGTGELFFGEGSRLTVL.

The rearrangement joins TRBV18 to TRBJ1-4; D possibly corresponds to TRBD1 (5 bases). The length of the CDR3 is 17 residues. The V and J ends lost 5 bases and 4 bases respectively, with 20 bases between them. Per germline, CDR1 KGHSH and CDR2 LQKENI. In nucleotides, the CDR3 is TGTGCCAGCTCATCTCGACAGCCGCAAGCCAGTAATGAAAAACTGTTTTTT. Its protein is CASSSRQPQASNEKLFF.

The rearrangement uses TRBV6-4 and TRBJ2-1; 8 nucleotides match TRBD2. Germline lookup yields CDR1 MRHNA and CDR2 SNTAGT. This CDR3 comprises 13 residues. V trimming: 5 bases; J trimming: 9 bases; junction bases outside the gene matches: 6. CDR3 region: CASSWTSLSEQFF. The CDR3 DNA follows: TGTGCCAGCAGTTGGACTAGCTTGAGTGAGCAGTTCTTC.

The genes are TRBV24-1 and TRBJ1-4; tentatively, D is TRBD1 (6 bases). The germline gives CDR1 KGHDR, CDR2 SFDVKD. The CDR3 contains 15 residues. Trimming took off 4 bases at V and 11 bases at J, with 19 bases between the two ends. The CDR3 nucleotides read TGTGCCACCAGTGACAGACAGGCCCGCCCGGAGAAACTGTTTTTT. Translating gives CATSDRQARPEKLFF.

This clone has just one count. The chain employs TRBV7-9 and TRBJ1-5, with TRBD1 identical over 8 bases. This CDR3 is built from 15 residues. After removal of 1 base from V and 3 bases from J, the junction contained 2 bases not matched to a gene. Germline V gene lookup returns CDR1 SEHNR and CDR2 FQNEAQ (reference sequence). The CDR3 sequence is CASSLGQGANQPQHF. The DNA of the CDR3 is TGTGCCAGCAGCTTAGGGCAGGGGGCCAATCAGCCCCAGCATTTT. The entire variable domain, with the rest obtained from reference TRBV7-9 and TRBJ1-5, is as follows: DTGVSQNPRHKITKRGQNVTFRCDPISEHNRLYWYRQTLGQGPEFLTYFQNEAQLEKSRLLSDRFSAERPKGSFSTLEIQRTEQGDSAMYLCASSLGQGANQPQHFGDGTRLSIL.

The J gene is TRBJ1-3, the V gene TRBV6-5; D remains ambiguous. The V end was cut by 0 bases, the J end by 2 bases, with 8 bases between. This CDR3 region has 15 residues. In germline, CDR1 is MNHEY, CDR2 SVGAGI. Here the CDR3 reads CASSYSAQAGNTIYF. In DNA form, the CDR3 reads TGTGCCAGCAGTTACTCGGCTCAGGCTGGAAACACCATATATTTT.

The chain has TRBV4-1 and TRBJ1-2; no clear D gene. The germline V and J ends were trimmed by 4 bases and 5 bases, with 17 bases remaining between them. Germline V CDR1 and CDR2: MGHRA, YSYEKL. There are 15 residues in the CDR3. The CDR3 coding sequence is TGCGCCAGCAGCCCCCATCACAGCCTATTATATGGCTACACCTTC. Translated: CASSPHHSLLYGYTF.

This rearrangement joins TRBV19 to TRBJ1-1, with a possible D match to TRBD1 (5 bases). The germline V gene encodes CDR1 LNHDA and CDR2 SQIVND (reference sequence). V lost 7 bases and J 6 bases, leaving 21 bases between the germline ends. CDR3 length equals 15 residues. The CDR3 DNA reads TGTGCCAGTAAAAAACGGGGGGATATCACTCCTGAAGCTTTCTTT. Translating it yields CASKKRGDITPEAFF.

The chain couples TRBV18 to TRBJ2-6; tentatively, D is TRBD1 (6 bases). From germline, CDR1 is KGHSH and CDR2 LQKENI. Trimming pared 6 bases from V and 0 bases from J, leaving 15 bases between. The CDR3 is 17 amino acids. Written as DNA, the CDR3 is TGTGCCAGCTCCCCGGCGACAGGCAGCTCTGGGGCCAACGTCCTGACTTTC. It encodes CASSPATGSSGANVLTF.

The rearrangement links TRBV2 to TRBJ1-6, with 9 bases that match TRBD1. The CDR3 runs 16 residues. V trimming: 5 bases; J trimming: 2 bases; junction bases outside the gene matches: 4. Looked up from germline, CDR1 is SNHLY and CDR2 is FYNNEI. This CDR3 is CASSRDRAPYNSPLHF. CDR3 coding DNA: TGTGCCAGCAGTCGGGACAGGGCGCCCTATAATTCACCCCTCCACTTT. The whole variable domain, remainder taken from reference TRBV2 and TRBJ1-6, is EPEVTQTPSHQVTQMGQEVILRCVPISNHLYFYWYRQILGQKVEFLVSFYNNEISEKSEIFDDQFSVERPDGSNFTLKIRSTKLEDSAMYFCASSRDRAPYNSPLHFGNGTRLTVT.

This clone was counted a single time. V usage is TRBV4-1 and J usage is TRBJ2-7, with D possibly matching TRBD2 (5 bases). Germline V gives CDR1 MGHRA, CDR2 YSYEKL. The V and J ends lost 3 bases and 2 bases respectively, with 11 bases between them. The CDR3 is made up of 14 amino acids. CDR3 sequence: CASSHLTKTYEQYF. Here the CDR3 DNA reads TGCGCCAGCAGCCATTTGACTAAAACCTACGAGCAGTACTTC.